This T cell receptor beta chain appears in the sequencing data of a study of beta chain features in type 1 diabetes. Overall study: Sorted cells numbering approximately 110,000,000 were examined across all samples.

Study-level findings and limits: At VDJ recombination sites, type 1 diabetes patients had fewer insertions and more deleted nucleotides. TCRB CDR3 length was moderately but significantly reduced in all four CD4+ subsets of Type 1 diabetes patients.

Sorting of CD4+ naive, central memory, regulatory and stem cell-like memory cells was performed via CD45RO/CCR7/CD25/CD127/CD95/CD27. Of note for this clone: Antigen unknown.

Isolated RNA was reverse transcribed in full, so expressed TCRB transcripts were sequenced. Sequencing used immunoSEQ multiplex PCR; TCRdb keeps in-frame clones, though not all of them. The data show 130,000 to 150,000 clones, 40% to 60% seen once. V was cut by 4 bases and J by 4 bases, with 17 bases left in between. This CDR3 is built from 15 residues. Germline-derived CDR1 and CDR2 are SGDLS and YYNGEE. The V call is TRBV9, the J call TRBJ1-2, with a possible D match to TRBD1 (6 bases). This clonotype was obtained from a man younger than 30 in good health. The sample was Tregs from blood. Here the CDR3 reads CASSLRQEVGYGYTF. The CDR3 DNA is TGTGCCAGCAGCCTACGACAGGAGGTCGGCTATGGCTACACCTTC.